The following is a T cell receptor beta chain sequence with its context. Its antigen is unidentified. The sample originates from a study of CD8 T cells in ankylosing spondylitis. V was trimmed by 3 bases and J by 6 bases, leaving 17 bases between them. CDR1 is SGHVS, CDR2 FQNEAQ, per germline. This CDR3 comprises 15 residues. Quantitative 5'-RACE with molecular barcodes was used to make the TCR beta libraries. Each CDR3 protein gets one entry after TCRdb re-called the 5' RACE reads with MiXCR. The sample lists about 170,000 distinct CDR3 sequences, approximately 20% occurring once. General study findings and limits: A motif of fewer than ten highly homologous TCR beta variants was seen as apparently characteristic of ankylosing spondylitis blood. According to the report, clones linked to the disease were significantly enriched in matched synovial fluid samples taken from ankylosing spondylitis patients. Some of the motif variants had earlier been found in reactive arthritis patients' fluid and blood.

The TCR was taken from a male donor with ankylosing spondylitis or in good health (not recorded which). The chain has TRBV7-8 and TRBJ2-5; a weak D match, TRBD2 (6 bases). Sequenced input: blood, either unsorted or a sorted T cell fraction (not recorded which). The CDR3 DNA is TGTGCCAGCAGCTTGGGGAGACTAGTTTTAAAGACCCAGTACTTC. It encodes CASSLGRLVLKTQYF. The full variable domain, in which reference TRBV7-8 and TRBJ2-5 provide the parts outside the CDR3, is GAGVSQSPRYKVAKRGQDVALRCDPISGHVSLFWYQQALGQGPEFLTYFQNEAQLDKSGLPSDRFFAERPEGSVSTLKIQRTQQEDSAVYLCASSLGRLVLKTQYFGPGTRLLVL.